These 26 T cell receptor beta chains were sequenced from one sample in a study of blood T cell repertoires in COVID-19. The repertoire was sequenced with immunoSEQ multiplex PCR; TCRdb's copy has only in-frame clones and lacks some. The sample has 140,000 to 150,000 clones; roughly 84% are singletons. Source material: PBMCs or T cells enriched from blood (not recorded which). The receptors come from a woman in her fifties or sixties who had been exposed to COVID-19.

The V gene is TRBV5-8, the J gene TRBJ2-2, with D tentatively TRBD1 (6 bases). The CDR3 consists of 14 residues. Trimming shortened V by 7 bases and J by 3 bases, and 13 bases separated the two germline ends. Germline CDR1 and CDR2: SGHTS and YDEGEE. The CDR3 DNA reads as TGTGCCAGCTACAGGGTCGAGGACACCGGGGAGCTGTTTTTT. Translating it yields CASYRVEDTGELFF.

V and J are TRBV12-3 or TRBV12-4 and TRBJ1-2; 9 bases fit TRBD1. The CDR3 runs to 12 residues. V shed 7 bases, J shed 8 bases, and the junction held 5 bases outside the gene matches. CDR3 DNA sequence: TGTGCCAGCACTCGGACAGGGGCAGGCTACACCTTC. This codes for CASTRTGAGYTF.

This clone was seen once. The DNA of the CDR3 is TGTGCCAGCAGCACAGGGACAGGACTTAACTATGGCTACACCTTC. This codes for CASSTGTGLNYGYTF. This chain connects TRBV7-6 to TRBJ1-2; 8 bases fit TRBD1. The trim removed 5 bases at V and 1 base at J, leaving 6 bases unmatched. The CDR3 has 15 residues. CDR1 and CDR2 from the germline V gene are SGHVS and FNYEAQ. The whole variable domain, remainder taken from reference TRBV7-6 and TRBJ1-2, is GAGVSQSPRYKVTKRGQDVALRCDPISGHVSLYWYRQALGQGPEFLTYFNYEAQQDKSGLPNDRFSAERPEGSISTLTIQRTEQRDSAMYRCASSTGTGLNYGYTFGSGTRLTVV.

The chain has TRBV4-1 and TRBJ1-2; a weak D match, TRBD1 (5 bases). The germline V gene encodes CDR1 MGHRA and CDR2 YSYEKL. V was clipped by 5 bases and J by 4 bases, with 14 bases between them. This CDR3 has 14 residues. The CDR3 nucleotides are TGCGCCAGCAGCATAAGCAGGGCTTCCTATGGCTACACCTTC. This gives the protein CASSISRASYGYTF.

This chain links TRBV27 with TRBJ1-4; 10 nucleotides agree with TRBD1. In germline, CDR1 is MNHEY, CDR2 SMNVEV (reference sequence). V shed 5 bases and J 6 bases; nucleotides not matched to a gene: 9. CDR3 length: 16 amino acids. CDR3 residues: CASSPSTGGRYEKLFF. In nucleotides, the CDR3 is TGTGCCAGCAGTCCTTCGACAGGGGGCAGATATGAAAAACTGTTTTTT.

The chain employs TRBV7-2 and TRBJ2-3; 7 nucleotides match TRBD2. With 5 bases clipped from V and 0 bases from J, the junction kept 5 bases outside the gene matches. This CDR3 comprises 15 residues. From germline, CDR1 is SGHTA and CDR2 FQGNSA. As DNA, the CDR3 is TGTGCCAGCAGCCAACTAGCGAGTAGCACAGATACGCAGTATTTT. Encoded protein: CASSQLASSTDTQYF.

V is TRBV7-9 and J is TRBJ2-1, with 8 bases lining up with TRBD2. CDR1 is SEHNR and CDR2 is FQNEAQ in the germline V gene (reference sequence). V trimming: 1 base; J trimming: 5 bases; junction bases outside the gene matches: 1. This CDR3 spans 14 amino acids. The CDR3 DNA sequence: TGTGCCAGCAGCTTAGTCGGGGGGGACAATGAGCAGTTCTTC. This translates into CASSLVGGDNEQFF.

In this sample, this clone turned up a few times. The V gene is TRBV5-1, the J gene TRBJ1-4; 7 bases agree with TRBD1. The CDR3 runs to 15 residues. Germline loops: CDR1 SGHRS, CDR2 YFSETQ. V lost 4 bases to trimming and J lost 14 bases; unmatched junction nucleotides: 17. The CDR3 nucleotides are TGCGCCAGCAGCCCTGGGACAGAACCTGGGGCAGGGCTGTTTTTT. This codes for CASSPGTEPGAGLFF.

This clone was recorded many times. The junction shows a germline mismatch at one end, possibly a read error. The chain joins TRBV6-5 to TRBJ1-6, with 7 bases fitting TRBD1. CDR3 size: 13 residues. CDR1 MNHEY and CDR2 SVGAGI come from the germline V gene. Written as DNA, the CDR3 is TGCGCGACGCAGGGGGGAGAGAATTCACCCCTCCACTTT. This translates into CATQGGENSPLHF.

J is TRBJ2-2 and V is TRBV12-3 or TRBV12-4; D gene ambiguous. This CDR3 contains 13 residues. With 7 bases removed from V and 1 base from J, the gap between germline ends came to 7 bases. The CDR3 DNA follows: TGTGCCAGCAACATGAAGAACACCGGGGAGCTGTTTTTT. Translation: CASNMKNTGELFF.

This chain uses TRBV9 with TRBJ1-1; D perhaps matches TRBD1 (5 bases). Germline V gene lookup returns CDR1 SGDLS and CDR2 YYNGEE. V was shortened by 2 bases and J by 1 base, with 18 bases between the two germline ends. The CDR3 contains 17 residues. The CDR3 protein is CASSVGSRQGKNTEAFF. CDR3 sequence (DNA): TGTGCCAGCAGCGTCGGATCGCGGCAGGGAAAGAACACTGAAGCTTTCTTT.

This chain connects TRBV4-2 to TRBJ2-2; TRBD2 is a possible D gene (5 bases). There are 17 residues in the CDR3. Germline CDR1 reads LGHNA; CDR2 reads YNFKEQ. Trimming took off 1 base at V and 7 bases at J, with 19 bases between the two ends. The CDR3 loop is CASSQVGRGREDGELFF. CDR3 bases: TGTGCCAGCAGCCAAGTTGGCCGAGGGCGAGAGGACGGGGAGCTGTTTTTT.

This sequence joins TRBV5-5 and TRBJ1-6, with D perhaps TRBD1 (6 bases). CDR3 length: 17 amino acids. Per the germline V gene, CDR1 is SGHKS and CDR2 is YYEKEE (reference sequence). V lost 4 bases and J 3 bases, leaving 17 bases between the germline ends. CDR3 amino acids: CASSLGQPSFYNSPLHF. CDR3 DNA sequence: TGTGCCAGCAGCCTAGGACAGCCCAGTTTCTATAATTCACCCCTCCACTTT.

The CDR3 region is CASSLGRQGPGTEAFF. For the CDR3, the DNA is TGCGCCAGCAGCTTGGGAAGACAGGGGCCGGGTACTGAAGCTTTCTTT. The rearrangement joins TRBV5-1 to TRBJ1-1; 8 positions agree with TRBD1. CDR1 is SGHRS and CDR2 is YFSETQ in the germline V gene. This CDR3 contains 16 residues. The junction had 9 bases not matched to a gene; V was cut back by 0 bases and J by 5 bases.

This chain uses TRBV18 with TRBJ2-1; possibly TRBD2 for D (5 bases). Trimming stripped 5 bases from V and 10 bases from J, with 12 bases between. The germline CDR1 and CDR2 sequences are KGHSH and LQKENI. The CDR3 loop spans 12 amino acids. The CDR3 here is CASSTRTGEQFF. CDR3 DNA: TGTGCCAGCTCAACGAGAACGGGAGAGCAGTTCTTC. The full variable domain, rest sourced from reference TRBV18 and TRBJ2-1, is NAGVMQNPRHLVRRRGQEARLRCSPMKGHSHVYWYRQLPEEGLKFMVYLQKENIIDESGMPKERFSAEFPKEGPSILRIQQVVRGDSAAYFCASSTRTGEQFFGPGTRLTVL.

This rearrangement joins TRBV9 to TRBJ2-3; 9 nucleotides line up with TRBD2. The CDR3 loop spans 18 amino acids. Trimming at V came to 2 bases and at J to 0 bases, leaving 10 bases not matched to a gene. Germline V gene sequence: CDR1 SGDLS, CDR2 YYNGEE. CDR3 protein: CASSVGIGAGGSTDTQYF. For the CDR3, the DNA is TGTGCCAGCAGCGTCGGGATTGGAGCGGGGGGTAGCACAGATACGCAGTATTTT.

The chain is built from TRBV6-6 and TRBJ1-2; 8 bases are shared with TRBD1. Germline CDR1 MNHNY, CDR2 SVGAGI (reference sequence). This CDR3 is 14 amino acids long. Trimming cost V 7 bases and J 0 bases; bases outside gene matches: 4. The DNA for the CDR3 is TGTGCCAGCACCGGGACAGGCGCTAACTATGGCTACACCTTC. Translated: CASTGTGANYGYTF.

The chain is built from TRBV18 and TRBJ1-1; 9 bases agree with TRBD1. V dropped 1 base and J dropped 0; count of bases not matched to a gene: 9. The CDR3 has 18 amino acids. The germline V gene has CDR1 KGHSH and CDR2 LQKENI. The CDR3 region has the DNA TGTGCCAGCTCACCACTACAAGGGACAGGGACTTTGAACACTGAAGCTTTCTTT. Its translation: CASSPLQGTGTLNTEAFF.

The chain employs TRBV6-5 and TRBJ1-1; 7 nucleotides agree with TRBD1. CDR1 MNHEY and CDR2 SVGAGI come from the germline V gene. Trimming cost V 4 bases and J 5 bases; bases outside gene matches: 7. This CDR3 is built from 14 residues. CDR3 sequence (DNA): TGTGCCAGCAGTTTCAACAGGGGAGTAACTGAAGCTTTCTTT. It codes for CASSFNRGVTEAFF.

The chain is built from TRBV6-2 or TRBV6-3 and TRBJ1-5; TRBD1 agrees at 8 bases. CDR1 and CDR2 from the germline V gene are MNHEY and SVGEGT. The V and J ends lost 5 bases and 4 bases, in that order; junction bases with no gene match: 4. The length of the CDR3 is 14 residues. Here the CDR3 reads CASSDTGGNQPQHF. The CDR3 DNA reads TGTGCCAGCAGTGATACAGGGGGGAATCAGCCCCAGCATTTT.

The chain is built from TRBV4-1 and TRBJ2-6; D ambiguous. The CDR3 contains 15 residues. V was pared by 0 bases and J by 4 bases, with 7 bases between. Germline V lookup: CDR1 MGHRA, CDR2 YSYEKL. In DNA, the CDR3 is TGCGCCAGCAGCCAAGACCGTTCCGGGGCCAACGTCCTGACTTTC. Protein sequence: CASSQDRSGANVLTF.

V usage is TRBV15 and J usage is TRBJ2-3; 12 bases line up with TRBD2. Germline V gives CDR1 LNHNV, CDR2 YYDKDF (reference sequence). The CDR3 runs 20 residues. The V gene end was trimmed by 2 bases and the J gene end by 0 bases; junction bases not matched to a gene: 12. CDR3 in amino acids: CATSRPSGASGGESTDTQYF. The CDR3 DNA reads TGTGCCACCAGCAGACCCTCCGGGGCTAGCGGGGGGGAAAGCACAGATACGCAGTATTTT.

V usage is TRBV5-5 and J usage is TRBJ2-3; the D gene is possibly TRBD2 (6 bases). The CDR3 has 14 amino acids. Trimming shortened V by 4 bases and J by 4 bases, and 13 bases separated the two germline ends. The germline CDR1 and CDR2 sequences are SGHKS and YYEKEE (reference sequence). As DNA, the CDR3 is TGTGCCAGCAGCATCACGGGAGCGGCAGATACGCAGTATTTT. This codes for CASSITGAADTQYF. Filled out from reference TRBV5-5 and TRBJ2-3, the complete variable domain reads DAGVTQSPTHLIKTRGQQVTLRCSPISGHKSVSWYQQVLGQGPQFIFQYYEKEERGRGNFPDRFSARQFPNYSSELNVNALLLGDSALYLCASSITGAADTQYFGPGTRLTVL.

The chain's CDR3 is CASSVGGPGRANTEAFF. CDR3 nucleotide sequence: TGTGCCAGCAGCGTAGGGGGGCCGGGGAGAGCGAACACTGAAGCTTTCTTT. The rearrangement uses TRBV9 and TRBJ1-1, with D tentatively TRBD1 (6 bases). CDR1 is SGDLS and CDR2 is YYNGEE in the germline V gene. Deletions cut 0 bases from V and 1 base from J, with 16 bases between. CDR3 length equals 17 residues.

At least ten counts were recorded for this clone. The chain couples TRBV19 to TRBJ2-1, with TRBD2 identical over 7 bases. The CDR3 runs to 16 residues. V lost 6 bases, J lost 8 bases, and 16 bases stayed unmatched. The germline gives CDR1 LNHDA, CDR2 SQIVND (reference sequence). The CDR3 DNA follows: TGTGCCAGTAGGGGGTTTAGCGGGTGGGTGGACGATGAGCAGTTCTTC. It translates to CASRGFSGWVDDEQFF.

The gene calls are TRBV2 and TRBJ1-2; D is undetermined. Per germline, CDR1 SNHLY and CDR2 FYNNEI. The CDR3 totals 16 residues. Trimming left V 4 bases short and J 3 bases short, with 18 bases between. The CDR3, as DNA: TGTGCCAGCAGTGGAAGTTTCAGGACCGGGGACTATGGCTACACCTTC. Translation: CASSGSFRTGDYGYTF. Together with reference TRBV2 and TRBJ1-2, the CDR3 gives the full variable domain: EPEVTQTPSHQVTQMGQEVILRCVPISNHLYFYWYRQILGQKVEFLVSFYNNEISEKSEIFDDQFSVERPDGSNFTLKIRSTKLEDSAMYFCASSGSFRTGDYGYTFGSGTRLTVV.